The rows below give T cell receptor beta chains drawn from one sample of a study of T-cell memory formation after mild COVID-19. TCRdb reanalysed the 5' RACE reads using MiXCR and keeps one entry per CDR3 protein. The table has 450,000 or so distinct CDR3 sequences, 25% seen once; the top ten hold approximately 13%. The sample consisted of PBMCs or a T cell subset sorted from them (not recorded which). These receptors all come from an adult woman who had mild COVID-19 (a few samples of this study predate the infection). Cell type and time point are not known. CDR3s leave out the opening cysteine and the closing phenylalanine or tryptophan.

TRBV10-3 | AISDQGLAKNEQF
TRBV6-4 | ASSDGANTGELF
TRBV29-1 | STAESYNEQF
TRBV12-3/TRBV12-4 | ASAQGGHIYGYT
TRBV20-1 | SARPGTSGANEQF
TRBV7-9 | ASSRDRRGDNEQF
TRBV27 | ASRLAGGGVDTQY
TRBV18 | ASSPPDRGLTYEQY
TRBV19 | ASSMGGDTFSYEQY
TRBV5-1 | ASSFVGTREQY
TRBV7-7 | ASSLGLAGLSGELF
TRBV12-5 | ASGLVPIEQF
TRBV7-6 | ASSLLPVSGGSYTGELF
TRBV12-3/TRBV12-4 | ASRAGTYTYNEQF
TRBV19 | ASSQTDSYYEQY
TRBV7-9 | ASSLLSGGSGEQY
TRBV20-1 | SARDGWAGIPSDTQY
TRBV19 | ASSMGRKRQAF
TRBV12-3/TRBV12-4 | ASSPTSYQETQY
TRBV6-2/TRBV6-3 | ASKEKEVIQRTEAF
TRBV24-1 | ATGSTGTGFDNQPQH
TRBV27 | ASSFRWTGPAVGEQY
TRBV11-1 | ASSPSQPGSYNEQF
TRBV27 | ASGKTGGSLIVSYEQY
TRBV24-1 | ATSDPRDIRAF
TRBV12-3/TRBV12-4 | ASTYTQTGGAGANVLT
TRBV5-1 | ASSLDLYNEQF
TRBV20-1 | SAITGNEQF
TRBV15 | ATSRDNRAGGYT
TRBV20-1 | SAGASSGGSKTQY
TRBV29-1 | SVRLAQETQY
TRBV5-6 | ASSFRVEQF
TRBV4-2 | ASSQRSSGNTGELF
TRBV27 | ASSLSGGANTEAF
TRBV7-8 | ASSLVGAGADTGELF
TRBV6-5 | ASSSPGLSLETQY
TRBV20-1 | SASALANSYEQY
TRBV20-1 | SAAVSAGHTEAF
TRBV4-1 | ASSQGPKALGSPLH
TRBV5-1 | ASSPPASASYEQY
TRBV19 | ASSIAGQDYEQY
TRBV4-2 | ASSQVVSGGKLAKNIQY
TRBV12-3/TRBV12-4 | ASSFGTGGETQY
TRBV6-2/TRBV6-3 | ASSYSRYGYEQY
TRBV6-5 | ASRLGSGMGEQY
TRBV25-1 | ASSGADTGELF
TRBV6-2/TRBV6-3 | ASSYEGYSGELF
TRBV6-1 | ASSGLGAYEQY
TRBV19 | ASSMTGALWPQH
TRBV20-1 | SAPLRLAETYEQY
TRBV7-9 | ASSFGENQPQH
TRBV7-9 | ASSLVVGATYNEQF
TRBV21-1 | ASSKAAIFDEQY
TRBV2 | ASTETVRSRSPLH
TRBV12-3/TRBV12-4 | ASSPTLGPYGYT
TRBV7-9 | ASSLAAGRT
TRBV29-1 | SAGQGAEQY